Presented here are 14 T cell receptor beta chains from one specimen sequenced in a study of response to subunit inactivated influenza vaccine. From the RT-PCR reads, TCRdb called clonotypes with MiXCR, one entry per CDR3 protein. This table has around 170,000 distinct CDR3 sequences, about 10% appearing once. Source: CD8+ T cells sorted from PBMCs, taken less than 30 months after vaccination. The receptors here all came from a man aged 50 to 69 who received an inactivated influenza vaccine.

This clonotype has more than one count but fewer than ten. CDR3 in amino acids: CSAARDSYEQYF. The CDR3 DNA follows: TGCAGTGCCGCCCGGGACAGCTACGAGCAGTACTTC. The chain has TRBV20-1 and TRBJ2-7, with TRBD1 identical over 7 bases. Germline-derived CDR1 and CDR2 are DFQATT and SNEGSKA (reference sequence). V trimming: 6 bases; J trimming: 3 bases; junction bases outside the gene matches: 5. CDR3 length: 12 residues.

The chain links TRBV5-6 to TRBJ1-1, with a weak D call TRBD1 (6 bases). The CDR3 contains 13 residues. V gave up 4 bases and J gave up 7 bases, with 14 bases separating them. Germline V gene lookup returns CDR1 SGHDT and CDR2 YYEEEE. DNA for the CDR3: TGTGCCAGCAGCCCCGGGGGCATCAGTGAAGCTTTCTTT. This encodes CASSPGGISEAFF. The whole variable domain, filled in from reference TRBV5-6 and TRBJ1-1, reads DAGVTQSPTHLIKTRGQQVTLRCSPKSGHDTVSWYQQALGQGPQFIFQYYEEEERQRGNFPDRFSGHQFPNYSSELNVNALLLGDSALYLCASSPGGISEAFFGQGTRLTVV.

The V and J genes are TRBV6-1 and TRBJ2-1; D might be TRBD1 or TRBD2, each matching 5 bases. With 8 bases removed from V and 4 bases from J, the gap between germline ends came to 18 bases. The CDR3 has 15 residues. Germline V gene sequence: CDR1 MNHNS, CDR2 SASEGT. The CDR3 region has the DNA TGTGCCAGCGGAGACCGGGGACCCTTTTACAATGAGCAGTTCTTC. Protein: CASGDRGPFYNEQFF.

This chain connects TRBV3-1 to TRBJ1-2; maybe TRBD1 (6 bases). CDR3 length: 15 amino acids. V gave up 3 bases and J gave up 0 bases, with 11 bases separating them. CDR1 and CDR2 from the germline V gene are LGHDT and YNNKEL (reference sequence). Here the CDR3 reads CASSHLGQSNYGYTF. For the CDR3, the DNA is TGTGCCAGCAGCCACTTAGGACAGTCTAACTATGGCTACACCTTC. Variable domain in full (rest from reference TRBV3-1 and TRBJ1-2): DTAVSQTPKYLVTQMGNDKSIKCEQNLGHDTMYWYKQDSKKFLKIMFSYNNKELIINETVPNRFSPKSPDKAHLNLHINSLELGDSAVYFCASSHLGQSNYGYTFGSGTRLTVV.

V gene TRBV12-3 or TRBV12-4 combines with J gene TRBJ2-2, with D unclear. Trimming pared 7 bases from V and 4 bases from J, leaving 13 bases between. CDR3 length: 14 amino acids. The CDR3 nucleotides read TGTGCCAGCAACCCCACAGCATCCACCGGGGAGCTGTTTTTT. It specifies CASNPTASTGELFF.

This clonotype showed up just a few times. The chain has TRBV28 and TRBJ2-1; no clear D gene. The CDR3 extends over 15 amino acids. Germline assignment: CDR1 MDHEN and CDR2 SYDVKM. The ends were cut back, 4 bases at V and 0 bases at J, with 10 bases in the middle. CDR3 nucleotides: TGTGCCAGCAGTTACGATTTCAGCTCCTACAATGAGCAGTTCTTC. Amino acids: CASSYDFSSYNEQFF.

This sequence joins TRBV24-1 and TRBJ2-1, with 7 positions matching TRBD2. V dropped 4 bases and J dropped 13; count of bases not matched to a gene: 6. From germline, CDR1 is KGHDR and CDR2 SFDVKD. The CDR3 is 12 residues long. The DNA of the CDR3 is TGTGCCACCAGTGAATCTGGGACTACCCAGTTCTTC. Translating gives CATSESGTTQFF.

This clonotype occurred a few times. The rearrangement links TRBV4-2 to TRBJ1-1, with no clear D. The CDR3 length is 12 residues. Germline V lookup: CDR1 LGHNA, CDR2 YNFKEQ. V was cut by 4 bases and J by 4 bases, with 7 bases left in between. For the CDR3, the DNA is TGTGCCAGCAGCCCCCCTGCCACTGAAGCTTTCTTT. Protein product: CASSPPATEAFF.

This clonotype was detected a few times. This chain links TRBV6-2 or TRBV6-3 with TRBJ1-6; D gene ambiguous. Germline V gene data show CDR1 as MNHEY and CDR2 as SVGEGT. Trimming removed 5 bases from V and 7 bases from J, with 12 bases in between. The CDR3 spans 14 residues. CDR3 region: CASSKPGRNSPLHF. The CDR3, as DNA: TGTGCCAGCAGTAAGCCGGGGAGGAATTCACCCCTCCACTTT.

This clonotype showed up just a few times. This rearrangement joins TRBV12-3 or TRBV12-4 to TRBJ1-2, with 9 bases aligning to TRBD1. The CDR3 has 13 residues. The junction had 3 bases not matched to a gene; V was cut back by 3 bases and J by 7 bases. The CDR3 DNA follows: TGTGCCAGCAGTTTGGGGACAGGGTCTGGCTACACCTTC. This codes for CASSLGTGSGYTF.

This chain uses TRBV7-6 with TRBJ2-2; 8 nucleotides align to TRBD2. The CDR3 is 17 residues long. The V segment lost 3 bases and the J segment 0 bases; nucleotides outside the gene matches: 6. CDR1 is SGHVS, CDR2 FNYEAQ, per germline. Here the CDR3 reads CASSFSPGLANTGELFF. CDR3 DNA: TGTGCCAGCAGCTTTAGTCCGGGACTAGCGAACACCGGGGAGCTGTTTTTT.

In this sample, this clonotype turned up a few times. The chain carries TRBV7-8 and TRBJ2-7; 9 bases are shared with TRBD1. J was trimmed by 1 base and V by 6 bases; bases with no gene match: 4. The CDR3 is 14 residues long. Looked up from germline, CDR1 is SGHVS and CDR2 is FQNEAQ. This CDR3 reads CASRLGTGSYEQYF. In nucleotides, the CDR3 is TGTGCCAGCAGACTCGGGACAGGGTCCTACGAGCAGTACTTC.

V gene TRBV6-5 combines with J gene TRBJ2-7; perhaps TRBD1 as D (6 bases). V lost 4 bases to trimming and J lost 0 bases, with 22 bases between them. Germline V gene sequence: CDR1 MNHEY, CDR2 SVGAGI. CDR3 length: 18 residues. CDR3 amino acids: CASSSHKRTGWSSYEQYF. In DNA form, the CDR3 reads TGTGCCAGCAGTTCACATAAGCGAACAGGGTGGAGCTCCTACGAGCAGTACTTC.

In this sample, this clonotype turned up a few times. The genes are TRBV24-1 and TRBJ2-3; TRBD2 aligns across 8 bases. The CDR3 has 13 residues. Unmatched junction bases numbered 2, after V lost 10 bases and J lost 0 bases. Germline V lookup: CDR1 KGHDR, CDR2 SFDVKD. As DNA, the CDR3 is TGTGCCACGACTAGCGCGAGCACAGATACGCAGTATTTT. The encoded protein is CATTSASTDTQYF.